This T cell receptor beta chain was captured in a study of regulatory T cells in long-lasting Graves disease. CDR3-region Arm-PCR and iRepertoire HTBI primers produced the TCR beta libraries. MiXCR was run by TCRdb on the multiplex PCR reads, yielding one entry per CDR3 protein. The sample comprises approximately 360,000 distinct CDR3 sequences, roughly 10% of which are singletons, and about 20% rests with the top ten. The V gene's germline CDR1 is SGHDT and CDR2 YYEEEE. V lost 2 bases, J lost 5 bases, and 11 bases lay in between. This CDR3 spans 14 amino acids. Ten or more counts support this clonotype. The time point was: newly diagnosed GD, antithyroid drugs for less than 3 months. Construction of the TCR library relied on RNA isolated from PBMCs. This sample also belongs to another study, concerning T cells in Graves' hyperthyroidism and ophthalmopathy. Turning to that study: Primed by the HTBI set, a first-round RT-PCR was run on the TCR CDR3. Peripheral blood also featured most of the thyroid clonotypes expanded above 0.001. Stable hyperthyroidism was told apart from ophthalmopathy by a model built on 13 V-J features.

The receptor's source is a woman aged 18-29 years with Graves disease. The sample in question was peripheral blood mononuclear cells (PBMCs), obtained at new diagnosis, from a patient treated with antithyroid drugs. The gene calls are TRBV5-6 and TRBJ1-5; D call uncertain. The CDR3 nucleotides read TGTGCCAGCAGCTTTTGGGAGGTGGATCAGCCCCAGCATTTT. Encoded protein: CASSFWEVDQPQHF.